A single sample gave rise to the 24 T cell receptor beta chains below, sequenced in a study of CD8+CD57+ T cells in acquired aplastic anemia (dated 2018 in TCRdb). The sequencing machine was an Illumina HiSeq 2000. Genomic DNA served as template for TCR beta VDJ combination and CDR3 sequence profiling. TCRdb reworked the public reads: Q25 trimming with fastp, MiXCR clone assembly, productive beta chains retained. Rows are combined by CDR3 protein, so each entry shows the most common genes and DNA. The sample table records 110,000 or so distinct CDR3 sequences; less than 65% of these occur just once. The ten biggest clones cover about a third of the sample. The specimen sequenced was sorted CD4+, CD8+, or CD8+CD57+ T cells (not recorded which) from PBMCs. The receptors here all came from a human donor in good health, serving as a control.

There are many counts of this clonotype. The DNA of the CDR3 is TGCGCCAGCAGCCAAGGTTTGACAGGAGGAAAAAACATTCAGTACTTC. This gives the protein CASSQGLTGGKNIQYF. The genes are TRBV4-1 and TRBJ2-4; weak D call: TRBD1 (6 bases). The CDR3 has 16 amino acids. Trimming stripped 1 base from V and 4 bases from J, with 14 bases between. The germline gives CDR1 MGHRA, CDR2 YSYEKL.

This clonotype was found once. This rearrangement joins TRBV7-2 to TRBJ2-7; 14 bases match TRBD2. This CDR3 is 15 amino acids long. V shed 5 bases, J shed 3 bases, and the junction held 3 bases outside the gene matches. Germline values: CDR1 SGHTA, CDR2 FQGNSA. CDR3 in amino acids: CASSQGTSGGYEQYF. The DNA for the CDR3 is TGTGCCAGCAGCCAAGGGACTAGCGGGGGCTACGAGCAGTACTTC.

The J gene is TRBJ1-5, the V gene TRBV24-1; D is ambiguous. V lost 7 bases and J lost 1, with 10 bases in between. Germline CDR1 reads KGHDR; CDR2 reads SFDVKD. The CDR3 has 14 residues. Written as DNA, the CDR3 is TGTGCCACCAGCTCGGGGTACAGCAATCAGCCCCAGCATTTT. Translating it yields CATSSGYSNQPQHF.

This clonotype was observed many times. This chain connects TRBV7-2 to TRBJ2-1; D not certain. This CDR3 is 14 amino acids long. Germline V gene lookup returns CDR1 SGHTA and CDR2 FQGNSA. The V end lost 2 bases, the J end lost 5 bases, and 10 bases lay between the germline ends. For the CDR3, the DNA is TGTGCCAGCAGCTTACTTTGGGGAAACAATGAGCAGTTCTTC. Translated, it gives CASSLLWGNNEQFF.

The genes are TRBV14 and TRBJ1-2; TRBD1 is a possible D gene (5 bases). This CDR3 has 14 residues. Looked up from germline, CDR1 is SGHDN and CDR2 is FVKESK. V lost 1 base, J lost 7 bases, and 13 bases lay in between. The CDR3 DNA reads as TGTGCCAGCAGCCAAGGCCTCGGAGGGGCTGGCTACACCTTC. Translation: CASSQGLGGAGYTF.

V usage is TRBV7-6 and J usage is TRBJ2-7, with D possibly TRBD1 on 6 matching bases. V dropped 0 bases and J dropped 6 bases, with 15 bases sitting between them. This CDR3 comprises 15 residues. CDR1 is SGHVS and CDR2 is FNYEAQ in the germline V gene. For the CDR3, the DNA is TGTGCCAGCAGCTTAGCTCCCTCAGGGGCGGGCGAGCAGTACTTC. Translation: CASSLAPSGAGEQYF.

This chain uses TRBV25-1 with TRBJ1-1, with D perhaps TRBD1 (5 bases). The CDR3 has 15 amino acids. Trimming removed 8 bases from V and 1 base from J, with 17 bases in between. CDR1 is MGHDK, CDR2 SYGVNS, per germline. The CDR3 nucleotides read TGTGCCAGCTACACTTTTCAGGGAGCGAACACTGAAGCTTTCTTT. It yields the protein CASYTFQGANTEAFF.

V gene TRBV20-1 combines with J gene TRBJ2-3, with TRBD1 matching 7 bases. The CDR3 consists of 14 residues. From germline, CDR1 is DFQATT and CDR2 SNEGSKA (reference sequence). The V gene end was trimmed by 5 bases and the J gene end by 2 bases; junction bases not matched to a gene: 7. The CDR3 coding sequence is TGCAGTGCTCCGACAGGGCGTAACACAGATACGCAGTATTTT. Protein sequence: CSAPTGRNTDTQYF.

V usage is TRBV9 and J usage is TRBJ2-1; 11 bases match TRBD2. There are 17 residues in the CDR3. CDR1 and CDR2 from the germline V gene are SGDLS and YYNGEE. Trimming cost V 3 bases and J 5 bases; bases outside gene matches: 10. The CDR3: CASSEDPLAGGHNEQFF. CDR3 sequence (DNA): TGTGCCAGCAGCGAAGACCCCCTAGCGGGAGGTCACAATGAGCAGTTCTTC.

The J gene is TRBJ2-3, the V gene TRBV24-1; no firm D call. Trimming removed 8 bases at V and 0 bases at J, with 5 bases between. This CDR3 region has 12 residues. Germline values: CDR1 KGHDR, CDR2 SFDVKD. This CDR3 is CATKSSTDTQYF. The CDR3 region has the DNA TGTGCCACCAAGTCCAGCACAGATACGCAGTATTTT.

Regarding this clonotype: A much larger clone is a single base away; this may be a read error. The chain combines TRBV30 with TRBJ2-7; 9 positions agree with TRBD1. The CDR3 runs 14 residues. Looked up from germline, CDR1 is GTSNPN and CDR2 is SVGIG (reference sequence). The CDR3 DNA reads as TGTGCCTGGAGTGTGACAGGGGGTATCTACGGGCAGTACTTC. It yields the protein CAWSVTGGIYGQYF.

This clonotype was seen repeatedly, ten times or more. CDR3 coding DNA: TGCGCCAGCAGCTCAACCACGGGGGGGTCCTACGAGCAGTACTTC. It translates to CASSSTTGGSYEQYF. The chain is built from TRBV4-3 and TRBJ2-7; 8 bases align to TRBD2. Germline CDR1 reads LGHNA; CDR2 reads YSLEER. The CDR3 runs to 15 residues. Unmatched junction bases numbered 7, after V lost 5 bases and J lost 1 base.

This rearrangement joins TRBV3-1 to TRBJ2-5, with 8 bases matching TRBD1. The last part of the DNA fits TRBJ2-1 better; the J call may be wrong. The CDR3 runs 13 residues. From germline, CDR1 is LGHDT and CDR2 YNNKEL (reference sequence). The DNA of the CDR3 is TGTGCCAGCAGCCAAGGGCAGGGGGCTGAGCAGTTCTTC. Its protein product is CASSQGQGAEQFF.

The chain has TRBV5-4 and TRBJ2-3; 8 nucleotides agree with TRBD2. Germline V gives CDR1 SGHNT, CDR2 YYREEE (reference sequence). This CDR3 spans 14 amino acids. The junction had 4 bases not matched to a gene; V was cut back by 4 bases and J by 3 bases. DNA for the CDR3: TGTGCCAGCAGCATCTTAGCGGGGACAGATACGCAGTATTTT. As protein: CASSILAGTDTQYF.

The V and J genes are TRBV24-1 and TRBJ1-2; D possibly corresponds to TRBD1 (6 bases). The germline V and J ends were trimmed by 5 bases and 12 bases, with 9 bases remaining between them. The CDR3 length is 10 residues. Per the germline V gene, CDR1 is KGHDR and CDR2 is SFDVKD. CDR3 residues: CATSAGGNTF. As DNA, the CDR3 is TGTGCCACCAGTGCCGGGGGCAACACCTTC.

V is TRBV4-2 and J is TRBJ2-1; the D gene could be TRBD1 or TRBD2 (5 bases each). From germline, CDR1 is LGHNA and CDR2 YNFKEQ. The V end was cut by 1 base, the J end by 2 bases, with 9 bases between. The CDR3 length is 15 residues. CDR3 amino acids: CASSQGGATYNEQFF. The CDR3 DNA reads as TGTGCCAGCAGCCAAGGAGGGGCCACCTACAATGAGCAGTTCTTC.

This clonotype was counted at least ten times. The chain recombines TRBV12-3 or TRBV12-4 with TRBJ2-7; 7 nucleotides match TRBD1. Trimming at V came to 4 bases and at J to 2 bases, leaving 5 bases not matched to a gene. The CDR3 extends over 14 amino acids. This chain's CDR3 is CASSSGDRAYEQYF. The CDR3 DNA reads TGTGCCAGCAGTTCCGGGGACAGAGCCTACGAGCAGTACTTC.

This clonotype was detected ten times or more. The rearrangement joins TRBV19 to TRBJ2-1, with 8 positions matching TRBD2. The junction had 17 bases not matched to a gene; V was cut back by 9 bases and J by 4 bases. This CDR3 spans 17 amino acids. Germline lookup yields CDR1 LNHDA and CDR2 SQIVND (reference sequence). The CDR3 spells CARLSGGTSLIYNEQFF. The CDR3 bases are TGTGCCAGACTCTCCGGGGGGACTAGTCTAATTTACAATGAGCAGTTCTTC.

This clonotype was seen at least ten times. The chain joins TRBV4-2 to TRBJ1-4; TRBD1 matches at 7 bases. Trimming at V came to 4 bases and at J to 0 bases, leaving 5 bases not matched to a gene. The germline gives CDR1 LGHNA, CDR2 YNFKEQ. This CDR3 is built from 16 residues. The CDR3 bases are TGTGCCAGCAGCCCCGGGACAGCTGCAACTAATGAAAAACTGTTTTTT. It is translated as CASSPGTAATNEKLFF.

This chain uses TRBV9 with TRBJ1-2, with TRBD1 matching over 7 bases. There are 14 residues in the CDR3. CDR1 and CDR2 (germline): SGDLS, YYNGEE. The V and J ends lost 2 bases and 9 bases, in that order; junction bases with no gene match: 10. CDR3 region: CASSVHTTGQSYTF. CDR3 nucleotides: TGTGCCAGCAGCGTTCACACGACAGGGCAAAGCTACACCTTC.

This rearrangement joins TRBV19 to TRBJ1-5; perhaps TRBD1 as D (5 bases). The ends were cut back, 5 bases at V and 4 bases at J, with 9 bases in the middle. This CDR3 is 13 amino acids long. The germline gives CDR1 LNHDA, CDR2 SQIVND (reference sequence). CDR3 DNA sequence: TGTGCCAGTAGTGACAGTCATAATCAGCCCCAGCATTTT. This gives the protein CASSDSHNQPQHF.

The V call is TRBV10-3, the J call TRBJ1-1; TRBD1 might be the D (5 bases). Germline CDR1 is ENHRY and CDR2 is SYGVKD. The CDR3 runs to 14 residues. With 10 bases removed from V and 0 bases from J, the gap between germline ends came to 15 bases. The CDR3 here is CATGTTALNTEAFF. The CDR3 bases are TGTGCCACCGGAACGACAGCCTTGAACACTGAAGCTTTCTTT.

The table lists this clonotype with many counts. The genes are TRBV12-3 or TRBV12-4 and TRBJ1-1; 9 nucleotides match TRBD1. The CDR3 is 14 amino acids. J lost 6 bases, V lost 7 bases, and 9 bases had no gene match. The CDR3 here is CASTGTGLLSEAFF. Here the CDR3 DNA reads TGTGCCAGCACCGGGACAGGGCTATTGTCTGAAGCTTTCTTT.

This chain connects TRBV2 to TRBJ1-3, with a weak D call TRBD1 (5 bases). CDR1 and CDR2 (germline): SNHLY, FYNNEI. This CDR3 region has 16 residues. The ends were cut back, 8 bases at V and 0 bases at J, with 17 bases in the middle. The CDR3 protein is CASGSETELSGNTIYF. CDR3 DNA sequence: TGTGCCAGCGGCTCCGAGACAGAACTCTCTGGAAACACCATATATTTT.